The following is a T cell receptor (beta chain) sequence with its context. Repertoires were generated with immunoSEQ multiplex PCR, while TCRdb's copy carries only in-frame clones and drops some. The table has 200,000 to 250,000 clones, about nine tenths seen once. The entry originates in a study of blood T cell repertoires in COVID-19. Per germline, CDR1 SEHNR and CDR2 FQNEAQ (reference sequence). V was trimmed by 0 bases and J by 4 bases, leaving 13 bases between them. This CDR3 is 16 amino acids long. The sequenced sample consisted of peripheral blood. The sequence was obtained from a woman aged 60-70 years with acute or convalescent COVID-19. This sequence joins TRBV7-9 and TRBJ1-5; no clear D. DNA of the CDR3: TGTGCCAGCAGCTTAGCGAGTACTAGTGGAAATCAGCCCCAGCATTTT. It codes for CASSLASTSGNQPQHF. Full variable domain (remainder filled in from reference TRBV7-9 and TRBJ1-5): DTGVSQNPRHKITKRGQNVTFRCDPISEHNRLYWYRQTLGQGPEFLTYFQNEAQLEKSRLLSDRFSAERPKGSFSTLEIQRTEQGDSAMYLCASSLASTSGNQPQHFGDGTRLSIL.